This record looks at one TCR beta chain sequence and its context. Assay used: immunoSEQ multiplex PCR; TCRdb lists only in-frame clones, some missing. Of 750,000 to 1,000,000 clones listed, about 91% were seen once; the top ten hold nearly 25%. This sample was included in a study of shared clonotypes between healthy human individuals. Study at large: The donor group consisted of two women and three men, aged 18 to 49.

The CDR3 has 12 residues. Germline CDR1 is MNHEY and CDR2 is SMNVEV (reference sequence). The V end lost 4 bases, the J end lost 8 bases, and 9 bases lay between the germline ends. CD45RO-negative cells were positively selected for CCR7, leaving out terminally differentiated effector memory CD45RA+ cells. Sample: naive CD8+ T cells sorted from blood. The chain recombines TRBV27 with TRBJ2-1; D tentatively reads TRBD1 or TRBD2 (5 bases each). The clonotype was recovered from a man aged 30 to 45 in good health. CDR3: CASSYRGDEQFF. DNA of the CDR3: TGTGCCAGCAGTTACCGAGGGGATGAGCAGTTCTTC.